This T cell receptor beta chain originates from a study of blood T cells in healthy people across ages. Germline-derived CDR1 and CDR2 are LGHDT and YNNKEL (reference sequence). The CDR3 runs to 15 residues. Note on this clonotype: Relative to the germline gene, one junction end is altered; a read error may explain this.

Combining a sample-barcoded 5' primer with a J-beta primer mix, a second PCR ran for roughly 7 to 11 cycles. Via MiXCR, TCRdb re-called the 5' RACE reads, giving one row per CDR3 protein. The sample lists 1.5 million to 2 million distinct CDR3 sequences, roughly 27% occurring once. The sequence was obtained from a woman in her thirties in good health. The rearrangement uses TRBV3-1 and TRBJ2-1; TRBD2 matches 11 bases. The sequenced sample consisted of blood. The CDR3 DNA follows: TGCGCCAGCAGCTCTCCGGGACTAGCGGTCGATGAGCAGTTCTTC. As protein: CASSSPGLAVDEQFF.